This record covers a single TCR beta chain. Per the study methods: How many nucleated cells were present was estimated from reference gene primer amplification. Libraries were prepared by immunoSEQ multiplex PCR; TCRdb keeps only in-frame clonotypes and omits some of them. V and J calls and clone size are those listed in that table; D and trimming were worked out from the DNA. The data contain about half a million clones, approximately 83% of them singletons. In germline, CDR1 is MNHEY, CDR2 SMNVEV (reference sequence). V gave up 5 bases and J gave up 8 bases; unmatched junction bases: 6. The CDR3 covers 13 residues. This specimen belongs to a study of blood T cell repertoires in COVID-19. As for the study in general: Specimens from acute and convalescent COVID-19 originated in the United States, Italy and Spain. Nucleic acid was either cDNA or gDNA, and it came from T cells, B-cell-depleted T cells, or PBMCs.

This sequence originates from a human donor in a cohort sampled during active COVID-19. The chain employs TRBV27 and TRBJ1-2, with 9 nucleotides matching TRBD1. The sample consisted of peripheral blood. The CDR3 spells CASSRDREGGYTF. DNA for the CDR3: TGTGCCAGCAGTCGGGACAGGGAGGGCGGCTACACCTTC.